Listed below are T cell receptor beta chains from one sample, sequenced in a study of naive and memory T cell subsets. Each CDR3 protein is one row after TCRdb ran MiXCR on the 5' RACE reads. The repertoire consists of roughly 62,000 distinct CDR3 sequences, with 8% occurring once and the leading ten covering about 19%. The receptors were gathered from a female donor in good health. CDR3s include the opening cysteine and the closing phenylalanine or tryptophan. Each record gives: V gene, D gene, clone size, J gene, CDR3 protein, CDR3 DNA. D genes are given only for firm matches. Where a row states a size, it is once, few, many or the class of an expanded clone; other rows omit it.

TRBV7-9	-	few	TRBJ2-7	CASSLVGGRHGSYEQYF	TGTGCCAGCAGCTTAGTCGGCGGGCGGCACGGATCCTACGAGCAGTACTTC
TRBV6-6	-	few	TRBJ2-7	CASRAGASSYEQYF	TGTGCCAGCAGAGCAGGGGCGAGCTCCTACGAGCAGTACTTC
TRBV19	-	-	TRBJ2-6	CASSISRRDGANVLTF	TGTGCCAGTAGTATTAGTCGGAGGGACGGGGCCAACGTCCTGACTTTC
TRBV9	-	few	TRBJ2-2	CASSVRNTGELFF	TGTGCCAGCAGCGTTCGAAACACCGGGGAGCTGTTTTTT
TRBV30	-	-	TRBJ1-1	CAWTVWAGDTEAFF	TGTGCCTGGACGGTGTGGGCAGGGGACACTGAAGCTTTCTTT
TRBV20-1	TRBD2	few	TRBJ2-1	CSASKTSGRVGEQFF	TGCAGTGCTAGCAAGACTAGCGGGAGGGTCGGTGAGCAGTTCTTC
TRBV3-1	TRBD1	-	TRBJ1-2	CASSLDRGDGYTF	TGTGCCAGCAGCCTGGACAGGGGCGACGGCTACACCTTC
TRBV27	-	many	TRBJ2-7	CASSLSYGGGLSYEQYF	TGTGCCAGCAGTTTATCGTATGGGGGCGGCCTCTCCTACGAGCAGTACTTC
TRBV5-1	TRBD1	many	TRBJ1-1	CASSFEGQGRTEAFF	TGCGCCAGCAGCTTTGAGGGACAGGGGAGAACTGAAGCTTTCTTT
TRBV9	TRBD1	few	TRBJ1-1	CASSDEGDRMNTEAFF	TGTGCCAGCAGCGACGAGGGGGACAGGATGAACACTGAAGCTTTCTTT
TRBV10-2	-	many	TRBJ2-1	CASGPKWRNEQFF	TGCGCCAGCGGTCCGAAGTGGAGGAATGAGCAGTTCTTC
TRBV30	TRBD1	-	TRBJ2-2	CAWSEGGVANTGELFF	TGTGCCTGGAGTGAAGGGGGCGTTGCGAACACCGGGGAGCTGTTTTTT
TRBV12-3/TRBV12-4	-	many	TRBJ2-7	CASSDPSGPRGYEQYF	TGTGCCAGCAGTGACCCCTCGGGACCCCGCGGGTACGAGCAGTACTTC